The rows below give T cell receptor beta chains drawn from one sample of a study of blood T cell repertoires in COVID-19. Method: immunoSEQ multiplex PCR; TCRdb's copy keeps in-frame clones and lacks some. Among approximately 330,000 clones listed, around 90% were seen once. The sample was peripheral blood. Receptor source: a man aged 25-40 years with COVID-19, enrolled during active disease. Each CDR3 is given with its conserved first and last residue. Each record gives: J gene, D gene, clone size, V gene, CDR3 protein, CDR3 DNA. D genes are given only for firm matches. Not all rows give a size; the values are once, few, many and, for expanded clones, a class.

TRBJ1-6 | TRBD1 | NA | TRBV19 | CASRGDRDSPLHF | TGTGCCAGTAGGGGGGACAGAGATTCACCCCTCCACTTT
TRBJ2-7 | NA | NA | TRBV13 | CASSLRGRAPYEQYF | TGTGCCAGCAGCTTACGTGGCAGGGCCCCCTACGAGCAGTACTTC
TRBJ1-2 | NA | NA | TRBV15 | CATSRGPPGNYGYTF | TGTGCCACCAGCAGAGGGCCCCCAGGGAACTATGGCTACACCTTC
TRBJ1-3 | TRBD1 | NA | TRBV6-2/TRBV6-3 | CASSSPGQGANTIYF | TGTGCCAGCAGTTCGCCCGGACAGGGGGCAAACACCATATATTTT
TRBJ2-1 | TRBD1 | NA | TRBV10-3 | CAISRQGPYNEQFF | TGTGCCATCAGTAGACAGGGGCCCTACAATGAGCAGTTCTTC
TRBJ2-7 | TRBD1 | NA | TRBV15 | CATSSRTGVYEQYF | TGTGCCACCAGCTCTCGGACAGGGGTCTACGAGCAGTACTTC
TRBJ1-2 | TRBD1 | NA | TRBV5-4 | CASSYDRVYGYTF | TGTGCCAGCAGCTATGACAGGGTCTATGGCTACACCTTC
TRBJ2-1 | NA | NA | TRBV28 | CASSLSSSREQFF | TGTGCCAGCAGTTTATCAAGCTCCAGGGAGCAGTTCTTC
TRBJ1-4 | NA | NA | TRBV5-1 | CASSLRINSFSTNEKLFF | TGCGCCAGCAGCTTGCGAATCAACAGCTTCTCAACTAATGAAAAACTGTTTTTT
TRBJ1-1 | NA | NA | TRBV6-2/TRBV6-3 | CASSRIGVGAEAFF | TGTGCCAGCAGTCGGATTGGAGTGGGAGCTGAAGCTTTCTTT
TRBJ2-7 | NA | NA | TRBV27 | CASSSLAGNHEQYF | TGTGCCAGCAGTTCGCTGGCAGGGAACCACGAGCAGTACTTC
TRBJ2-4 | NA | NA | TRBV30 | CAWSVAAKNIQYF | TGTGCCTGGAGTGTAGCGGCCAAAAACATTCAGTACTTC
TRBJ1-6 | NA | few | TRBV7-9 | CASSLQGYNSPLHF | TGTGCCAGCAGCTTACAGGGGTATAATTCACCCCTCCACTTT
TRBJ2-5 | TRBD1 | NA | TRBV5-8 | CASQMTGNKETQYF | TGTGCCAGCCAGATGACAGGGAACAAAGAGACCCAGTACTTC
TRBJ2-1 | NA | NA | TRBV30 | CAWSVSGDEQFF | TGTGCCTGGAGTGTGAGCGGCGATGAGCAGTTCTTC
TRBJ1-2 | TRBD1 | NA | TRBV10-1 | CASSDITTGWLYYGYTF | TGCGCCAGCAGTGATATTACGACAGGGTGGCTTTACTATGGCTACACCTTC
TRBJ2-1 | TRBD2 | NA | TRBV14 | CASSQRLAGGHEQFF | TGTGCCAGCAGCCAAAGACTAGCGGGAGGACATGAGCAGTTCTTC
TRBJ2-5 | TRBD1 | NA | TRBV4-1 | CASSQGGQGKTQYF | TGCGCCAGCAGCCAAGGGGGACAGGGGAAGACCCAGTACTTC
TRBJ1-5 | NA | NA | TRBV7-9 | CASSLGGVSNQPQHF | TGTGCCAGCAGCTTAGGGGGAGTTAGCAATCAGCCCCAGCATTTT
TRBJ2-3 | TRBD2 | NA | TRBV15 | CATSGTSGIVGTDTQYF | TGTGCCACCTCCGGGACTAGCGGGATCGTGGGGACAGATACGCAGTATTTT
TRBJ2-1 | NA | NA | TRBV5-6 | CASSAVGQLNEQFF | TGTGCCAGCAGCGCCGTGGGGCAGCTCAATGAGCAGTTCTTC
TRBJ1-2 | NA | NA | TRBV12-3/TRBV12-4 | CASSFEGISGYTF | TGTGCCAGCAGTTTCGAGGGCATCAGTGGCTACACCTTC
TRBJ2-7 | NA | NA | TRBV20-1 | CSASGAGNSYEQYF | TGCAGTGCTAGTGGGGCGGGCAACTCCTACGAGCAGTACTTC
TRBJ2-7 | TRBD1 | NA | TRBV23-1 | CASMGTGATYEQYF | TGCGCCAGCATGGGGACAGGGGCGACCTACGAGCAGTACTTC
TRBJ2-5 | NA | NA | TRBV4-2 | CASSQEGGLSQETQYF | TGTGCCAGCAGCCAAGAGGGAGGACTTTCGCAAGAGACCCAGTACTTC
TRBJ1-2 | TRBD1 | NA | TRBV12-3/TRBV12-4 | CASSRQGLYGYTF | TGTGCCAGCAGTCGACAGGGCCTCTATGGCTACACCTTC
TRBJ2-7 | TRBD1 | NA | TRBV5-1 | CASSLVAGTGYYEQYF | TGCGCCAGCAGCTTGGTGGCCGGGACAGGATACTACGAGCAGTACTTC
TRBJ2-3 | NA | NA | TRBV11-2 | CASSPWTSYASTDTQYF | TGTGCCAGCAGCCCGTGGACTTCTTACGCTAGCACAGATACGCAGTATTTT
TRBJ2-7 | TRBD1 | NA | TRBV2 | CASSEAGQGASYEQYF | TGTGCCAGCAGTGAAGCGGGACAGGGGGCATCCTACGAGCAGTACTTC
TRBJ1-3 | NA | NA | TRBV7-2 | CASRNGGGNTIYF | TGTGCCAGCAGAAACGGCGGTGGAAACACCATATATTTT
TRBJ2-7 | TRBD1 | NA | TRBV27 | CASSFSRGRDEQYF | TGTGCCAGCAGTTTCTCGAGGGGGCGAGACGAGCAGTACTTC
TRBJ1-1 | TRBD1 | NA | TRBV2 | CASSEWTGGLNTEAFF | TGTGCCAGCAGTGAATGGACAGGGGGCCTGAACACTGAAGCTTTCTTT
TRBJ1-5 | TRBD1 | NA | TRBV6-2/TRBV6-3 | CASSAPLQGGNSNQPQHF | TGTGCCAGCAGTGCTCCGTTACAGGGGGGAAATAGCAATCAGCCCCAGCATTTT
TRBJ1-2 | TRBD1 | NA | TRBV7-9 | CASSYDRGVYGYTF | TGTGCCAGCAGCTATGACAGGGGTGTCTATGGCTACACCTTC
TRBJ1-2 | TRBD1 | NA | TRBV28 | CASSLWDRGPDGYTF | TGTGCCAGCAGTTTGTGGGACAGGGGGCCGGATGGCTACACCTTC
TRBJ2-6 | NA | NA | TRBV24-1 | CATSAQGEAAGANVLTF | TGTGCCACCAGTGCCCAAGGGGAGGCTGCTGGGGCCAACGTCCTGACTTTC
TRBJ2-7 | NA | few | TRBV5-4 | CASSLRAGVAYEQYF | TGTGCCAGCAGCTTGAGAGCAGGGGTGGCCTACGAGCAGTACTTC
TRBJ1-1 | TRBD1 | NA | TRBV7-9 | CASSPTTGGNTEAFF | TGTGCCAGCAGCCCCACAACAGGGGGGAACACTGAAGCTTTCTTT
TRBJ2-5 | NA | NA | TRBV28 | CASSVRVETQYF | TGTGCCAGCAGCGTCAGGGTTGAGACCCAGTACTTC
TRBJ2-1 | NA | NA | TRBV6-6 | CASSYSSQGQEFF | TGTGCCAGCAGTTACTCGAGTCAGGGGCAAGAGTTCTTC
TRBJ1-6 | NA | NA | TRBV4-3 | CASSATGQGWNSPLHF | TGCGCCAGCAGCGCAACGGGGCAGGGGTGGAATTCACCCCTCCACTTT
TRBJ2-3 | NA | NA | TRBV2 | CASSLITTGDTQYF | TGTGCCAGCAGTTTAATAACCACAGGAGATACGCAGTATTTT
TRBJ2-5 | TRBD1 | once | TRBV5-1 | CASAYGTGFPETQYF | TGCGCCAGCGCCTACGGGACAGGGTTTCCTGAGACCCAGTACTTC
TRBJ1-1 | NA | NA | TRBV6-5 | CASSYSIEGWNTEAFF | TGTGCCAGCAGTTACTCGATTGAGGGTTGGAACACTGAAGCTTTCTTT
TRBJ1-1 | NA | NA | TRBV7-8 | CASSPQKGYTEAFF | TGTGCCAGCAGCCCTCAAAAGGGGTACACTGAAGCTTTCTTT